The rows below give T cell receptor beta chains drawn from one sample of a study of cytomegalovirus exposure and HLA in healthy donors. Produced via immunoSEQ multiplex PCR; TCRdb's table is partial and in-frame only. Altogether around 210,000 clones are present, roughly 80% being singletons, with the ten largest covering less than 3%. Sample: PBMCs. The source of these receptors is a woman in her 30s in good health and CMV-seronegative. The conserved cysteine and the conserved F or W are not part of the CDR3 here. The D gene is left open where the match is weak.

V gene	CDR3 length	D gene	CDR3 protein
TRBV5-1	13	TRBD1	ASSPGDRGQYEQY
TRBV19	12	NA	ASSISGLFNEQF
TRBV29-1	12	NA	SVAAWSGSETQY
TRBV13	11	NA	ASSPRGINGQY
TRBV6-1	12	TRBD2	ASSPERGQETQY
TRBV5-4	12	NA	ASSYAGSHQPQH
TRBV14	13	NA	ASSQEGTLGYEQY
TRBV27	14	NA	ASSFLATGTNEKLF
TRBV27	14	NA	ASSSSFGEKNQPQH
TRBV5-4	12	NA	ASSFQKFGNTIY
TRBV2	11	TRBD2	ARTGGSYNEQF
TRBV27	14	TRBD1	ASTPSWDRAFYGYT
TRBV12-5	12	NA	ASGSHGEIGEQY
TRBV6-1	15	TRBD2	ASSESSTSGLYNEQF